These T cell receptor beta chains were read from a single sample in a study of T-cell reconstitution after alpha-beta-depleted transplantation in children. MiXCR, applied by TCRdb to the PCR reads, yields one record per CDR3 protein. The repertoire holds a few hundred thousand distinct CDR3 sequences, with around 12% as singletons. Sample: PBMCs from the stem cell graft donor, taken from the stem cell graft. Every receptor here comes from a human donor who donated a stem cell graft to a child with combined immunodeficiency. The CDR3 runs from the conserved cysteine through the conserved F or W. A clone size is listed for some rows: how often the clone was seen (once, few, many), or a class if it is expanded.

abundance	v_gene	j_gene	CDR3aa
NA	TRBV3-1	TRBJ2-6	CASSLKGTSGANVLTF
few	TRBV12-3/TRBV12-4	TRBJ2-7	CASCQGWEQYF
NA	TRBV3-1	TRBJ2-7	CASSQPGLAGSSYEQYF
once	TRBV15	TRBJ2-2	CATSIGSGELFF
many	TRBV6-5	TRBJ2-1	CASSYSWAYSYNEQFF
NA	TRBV12-3/TRBV12-4	TRBJ1-5	CASMDRLHQPQHF
few	TRBV7-7	TRBJ2-3	CASSPRLPPDTQYF
few	TRBV12-3/TRBV12-4	TRBJ2-2	CASTLRGGGRDTGELFF
few	TRBV9	TRBJ2-2	CASSATGQINTGELFF
many	TRBV7-9	TRBJ2-1	CASRNLRVNEQFF
few	TRBV12-3/TRBV12-4	TRBJ2-1	CASSSLAGGLFSYNEQFF
many	TRBV12-3/TRBV12-4	TRBJ2-3	CASSSGGVADTQYF
many	TRBV2	TRBJ2-2	CASSEWASGSGELFF
many	TRBV29-1	TRBJ2-5	CSVVGGGQETQYF
many	TRBV24-1	TRBJ2-2	CATSDPGLNTGELFF
NA	TRBV20-1	TRBJ2-5	CSASGAFPKETQYF
NA	TRBV7-2	TRBJ2-5	CASSLTSGGFQETQYF
few	TRBV24-1	TRBJ2-5	CATSDPFLGARETQYF
NA	TRBV20-1	TRBJ1-2	CSARGVPSRLTF
NA	TRBV9	TRBJ2-3	CASSDRGFSTDTQYF
NA	TRBV24-1	TRBJ1-1	CATSDGGLGNTEAFF
NA	TRBV5-5	TRBJ1-2	CASSPEGGRNYGYTF
many	TRBV7-9	TRBJ2-1	CASSLVVGALHNEQFF
few	TRBV11-2	TRBJ2-3	CASSLRATDTQYF